One and the same sample provided the 9 T cell receptor beta chains below, sequenced in a study of OX40 agonist ivuxolimab in advanced cancers. The method was immunoSEQ multiplex PCR; TCRdb's version includes in-frame clones alone and lacks a portion of them. The sample consists of roughly 61,000 clones, about 89% of them appearing once. The material was CD4+ or CD8+ T cells sorted from blood, obtained in a trial of the OX40 agonist ivuxolimab. These receptors were obtained from an adult with an advanced solid tumor such as melanoma, head and neck, liver or kidney cancer.

The chain links TRBV19 to TRBJ2-7, with 9 bases fitting TRBD1. The germline V gene encodes CDR1 LNHDA and CDR2 SQIVND (reference sequence). V lost 5 bases and J lost 1; bases outside the gene matches: 3. The CDR3 runs to 14 residues. DNA of the CDR3: TGTGCCAGTAGTCGAGGGACAGGGTCCTACGAGCAGTACTTC. Translating gives CASSRGTGSYEQYF.

The rearrangement joins TRBV9 to TRBJ2-1; no firm D call. Germline V CDR1 and CDR2: SGDLS, YYNGEE. Trimming took 0 bases from V and 0 from J, leaving 10 bases between them. This CDR3 comprises 16 residues. The DNA of the CDR3 is TGTGCCAGCAGCGTAGAAGGATCTCTCTCCTACAATGAGCAGTTCTTC. As protein: CASSVEGSLSYNEQFF.

CDR3 residues: CASSLNYEQYF. The CDR3 DNA reads as TGTGCCAGCAGTCTGAACTACGAGCAGTACTTC. The chain couples TRBV6-1 to TRBJ2-7, with unresolved D. The CDR3 has 11 residues. Trimming left V 5 bases short and J 3 bases short, with 5 bases between. Per the germline V gene, CDR1 is MNHNS and CDR2 is SASEGT.

J is TRBJ1-1 and V is TRBV6-5; the D gene is possibly TRBD1 (5 bases). Between the trimmed V and J ends, which lost 8 bases and 2 bases, there was a span of 15 bases. Germline V lookup: CDR1 MNHEY, CDR2 SVGAGI. This CDR3 comprises 14 residues. CDR3 DNA sequence: TGTGCCAGCGAACCATGGGGCCGCAACACTGAAGCTTTCTTT. Translating it yields CASEPWGRNTEAFF.

The chain links TRBV4-1 to TRBJ2-7; D unclear. CDR3 length: 15 residues. V was clipped by 1 base and J by 6 bases, with 16 bases between them. Germline V CDR1 and CDR2: MGHRA, YSYEKL. The CDR3 DNA reads TGCGCCAGCAGCCAAGGCCAGCAGGCTTCCAGCGAGCAGTACTTC. Translated, it gives CASSQGQQASSEQYF.

The chain is built from TRBV28 and TRBJ1-5; unclear D gene. Trimming stripped 0 bases from V and 4 bases from J, with 7 bases between. Germline V gene lookup returns CDR1 MDHEN and CDR2 SYDVKM. This CDR3 has 14 amino acids. CDR3: CASSLWGGNQPQHF. The CDR3 DNA reads TGTGCCAGCAGTTTATGGGGCGGAAATCAGCCCCAGCATTTT.

The chain joins TRBV13 to TRBJ2-1; TRBD2 aligns across 15 bases. Germline lookup yields CDR1 PRHDT and CDR2 FYEKMQ (reference sequence). The CDR3 is 17 amino acids. V dropped 4 bases and J dropped 7; count of bases not matched to a gene: 8. CDR3 residues: CASSSGLAGGRGNEQFF. The CDR3, as DNA: TGTGCCAGCAGCTCCGGACTAGCGGGGGGGAGAGGAAATGAGCAGTTCTTC.

V is TRBV9 and J is TRBJ1-3; tentatively, D is TRBD1 (6 bases). The CDR3 sequence is 16 residues long. The germline V gene encodes CDR1 SGDLS and CDR2 YYNGEE. V shed 0 bases and J shed 2 bases, with 12 bases lying between them. CDR3 protein: CASSVGNGGAGNTIYF. CDR3 DNA sequence: TGTGCCAGCAGCGTAGGCAACGGGGGCGCTGGAAACACCATATATTTT.

The chain links TRBV27 to TRBJ2-1; a possible D gene is TRBD2 (6 bases). The germline gives CDR1 MNHEY, CDR2 SMNVEV (reference sequence). The CDR3 extends over 14 amino acids. Between the trimmed V and J ends, which lost 7 bases and 7 bases, there was a span of 17 bases. For the CDR3, the DNA is TGTGCCAGCACCTACGGCGGAGGGGCAAATGAGCAGTTCTTC. It yields the protein CASTYGGGANEQFF.